This TCR beta chain was recovered during a study of T-cell memory formation after mild COVID-19. Findings of the study overall: From day 15 to 85, contracting clones were balanced between CD4 and CD8, whereas later expanders leaned toward CD4+. Among contracting clones, CD4+ were mainly CM/EM and CD8+ enriched in EMRA. In pre-infection memory, a portion of responding clones appeared, which suggested that cross-reactive memory joined.

Comment on this clonotype: Its antigen is currently unknown.

TCRdb processed the 5' RACE reads anew with MiXCR; each CDR3 protein has one entry. The sample includes a few hundred thousand distinct CDR3 sequences, 14% seen only once; the top ten take around a fifth. Germline CDR1 SGHTS, CDR2 YDEGEE. Losses at the gene ends were 2 bases for V and 0 bases for J; bases not matched to a gene: 5. This CDR3 has 17 amino acids. The receptor's source is a young man who had mild COVID-19 (a few samples of this study predate the infection). Cell type and time point are not known. Sequencing was done on a sample of PBMCs or a T cell subset sorted from them (not recorded which). The genes are TRBV5-8 and TRBJ2-3; TRBD2 agrees at 11 bases. DNA for the CDR3: TGTGCCAGCAGCTTCCCTAGCGGGGGGCACAGCACAGATACGCAGTATTTT. Protein product: CASSFPSGGHSTDTQYF.